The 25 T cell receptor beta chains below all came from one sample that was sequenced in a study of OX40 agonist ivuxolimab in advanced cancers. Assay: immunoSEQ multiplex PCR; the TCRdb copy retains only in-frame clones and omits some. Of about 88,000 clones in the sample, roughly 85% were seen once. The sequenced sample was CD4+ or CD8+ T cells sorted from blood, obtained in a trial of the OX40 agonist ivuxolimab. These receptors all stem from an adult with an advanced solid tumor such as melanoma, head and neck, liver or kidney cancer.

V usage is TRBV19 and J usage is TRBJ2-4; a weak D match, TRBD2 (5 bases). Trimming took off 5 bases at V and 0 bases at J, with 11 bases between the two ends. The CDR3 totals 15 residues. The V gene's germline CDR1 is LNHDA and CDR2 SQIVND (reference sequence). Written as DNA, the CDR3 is TGTGCCAGTAGTGGAGTTGGACTAGCCAAAAACATTCAGTACTTC. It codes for CASSGVGLAKNIQYF.

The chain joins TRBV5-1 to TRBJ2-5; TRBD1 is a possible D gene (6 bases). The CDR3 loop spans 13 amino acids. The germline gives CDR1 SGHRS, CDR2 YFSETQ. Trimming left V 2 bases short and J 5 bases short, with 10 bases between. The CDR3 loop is CASSFGQWETQYF. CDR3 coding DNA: TGCGCCAGCAGCTTCGGACAGTGGGAGACCCAGTACTTC.

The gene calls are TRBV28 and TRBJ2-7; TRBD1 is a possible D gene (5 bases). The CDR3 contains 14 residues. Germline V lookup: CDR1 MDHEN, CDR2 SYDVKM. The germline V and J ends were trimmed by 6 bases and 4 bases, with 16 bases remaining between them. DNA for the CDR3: TGTGCCAGCAGGCGGACACCTAAGGGATACGAGCAGTACTTC. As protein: CASRRTPKGYEQYF.

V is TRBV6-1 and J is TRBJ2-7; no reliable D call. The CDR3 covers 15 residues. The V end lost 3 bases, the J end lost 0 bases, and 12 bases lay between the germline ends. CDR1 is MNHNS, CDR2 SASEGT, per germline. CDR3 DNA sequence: TGTGCCAGCAGTGATTCCCCAGCGAGCTCCTACGAGCAGTACTTC. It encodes CASSDSPASSYEQYF.

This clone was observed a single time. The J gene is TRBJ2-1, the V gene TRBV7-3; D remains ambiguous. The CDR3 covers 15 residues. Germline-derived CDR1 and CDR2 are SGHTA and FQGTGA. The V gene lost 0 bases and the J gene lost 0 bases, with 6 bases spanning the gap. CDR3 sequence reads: CASSLTPSSYNEQFF. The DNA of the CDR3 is TGTGCCAGCAGCTTAACCCCATCCTCCTACAATGAGCAGTTCTTC.

CDR3 region: CASNTHRGQPQHF. CDR3 coding DNA: TGTGCCAGCAATACCCACAGGGGTCAGCCCCAGCATTTT. V usage is TRBV6-1 and J usage is TRBJ1-5; TRBD1 matches at 7 bases. Germline assignment: CDR1 MNHNS and CDR2 SASEGT. J was trimmed by 6 bases and V by 7 bases; bases with no gene match: 6. The CDR3 is 13 amino acids.

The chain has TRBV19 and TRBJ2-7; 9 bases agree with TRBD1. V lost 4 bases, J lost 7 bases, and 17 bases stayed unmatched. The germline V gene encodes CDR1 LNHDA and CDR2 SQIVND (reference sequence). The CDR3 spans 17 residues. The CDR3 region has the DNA TGTGCCAGTAGTACTCAACCCCCGGGACAGGGACCTTTGGAGCAGTACTTC. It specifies CASSTQPPGQGPLEQYF. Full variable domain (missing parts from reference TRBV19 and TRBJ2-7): DGGITQSPKYLFRKEGQNVTLSCEQNLNHDAMYWYRQDPGQGLRLIYYSQIVNDFQKGDIAEGYSVSREKKESFPLTVTSAQKNPTAFYLCASSTQPPGQGPLEQYFGPGTRLTVT.

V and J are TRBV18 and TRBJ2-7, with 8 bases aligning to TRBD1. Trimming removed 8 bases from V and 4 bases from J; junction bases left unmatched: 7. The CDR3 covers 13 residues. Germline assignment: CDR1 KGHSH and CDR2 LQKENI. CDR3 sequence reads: CASRPGQGYEQYV. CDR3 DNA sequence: TGTGCCAGCCGTCCTGGACAGGGATACGAGCAGTACGTC.

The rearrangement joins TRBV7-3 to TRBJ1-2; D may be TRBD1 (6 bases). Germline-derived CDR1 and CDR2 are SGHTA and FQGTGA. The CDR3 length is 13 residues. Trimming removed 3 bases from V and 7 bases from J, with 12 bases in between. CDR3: CASSFGEGVGYTF. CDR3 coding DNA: TGTGCCAGCAGCTTCGGTGAGGGGGTTGGCTACACCTTC.

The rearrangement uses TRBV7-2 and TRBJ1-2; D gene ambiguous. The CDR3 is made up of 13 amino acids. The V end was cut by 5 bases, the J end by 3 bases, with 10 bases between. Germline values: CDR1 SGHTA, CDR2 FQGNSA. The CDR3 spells CASSTTQDYGYTF. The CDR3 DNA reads TGTGCCAGCAGCACCACGCAGGACTATGGCTACACCTTC. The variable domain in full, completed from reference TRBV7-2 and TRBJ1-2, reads GAGVSQSPSNKVTEKGKDVELRCDPISGHTALYWYRQSLGQGLEFLIYFQGNSAPDKSGLPSDRFSAERTGGSVSTLTIQRTQQEDSAVYLCASSTTQDYGYTFGSGTRLTVV.

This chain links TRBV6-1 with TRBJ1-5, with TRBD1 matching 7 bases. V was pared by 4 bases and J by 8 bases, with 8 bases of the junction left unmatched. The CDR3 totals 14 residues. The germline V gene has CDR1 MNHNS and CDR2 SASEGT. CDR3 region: CASSVDRYVEPQHF. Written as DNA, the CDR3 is TGTGCCAGCAGTGTGGACAGGTACGTGGAGCCCCAGCATTTT.

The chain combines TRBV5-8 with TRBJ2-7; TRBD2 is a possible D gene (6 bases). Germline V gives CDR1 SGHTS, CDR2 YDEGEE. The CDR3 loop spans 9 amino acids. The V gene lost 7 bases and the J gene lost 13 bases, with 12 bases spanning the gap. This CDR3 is CASLEGKYF. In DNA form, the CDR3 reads TGTGCCAGCCTGGAGGGGAAATACTTC.

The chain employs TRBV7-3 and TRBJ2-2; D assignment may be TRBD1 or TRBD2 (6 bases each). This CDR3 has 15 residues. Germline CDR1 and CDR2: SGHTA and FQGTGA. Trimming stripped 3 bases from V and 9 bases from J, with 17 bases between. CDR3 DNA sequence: TGTGCCAGCAGCTTGGGGGGCGCAAAAAATCGGGAGCTGTTTTTT. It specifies CASSLGGAKNRELFF.

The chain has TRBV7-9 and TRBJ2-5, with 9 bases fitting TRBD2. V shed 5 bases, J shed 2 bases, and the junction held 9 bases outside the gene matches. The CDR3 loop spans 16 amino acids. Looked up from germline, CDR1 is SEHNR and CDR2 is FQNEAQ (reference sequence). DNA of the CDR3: TGTGCCAGCAGCAACAGGACTAGCGCGAAGCAAGAGACCCAGTACTTC. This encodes CASSNRTSAKQETQYF.

The CDR3 DNA reads as TGTGCCAGCTCACCTACAGGGGTTGGGGCCAACGTCCTGACTTTC. Translating gives CASSPTGVGANVLTF. The genes are TRBV18 and TRBJ2-6, with TRBD1 matching 7 bases. CDR3 length equals 15 residues. The V segment lost 3 bases and the J segment 3 bases; nucleotides outside the gene matches: 2. Looked up from germline, CDR1 is KGHSH and CDR2 is LQKENI.

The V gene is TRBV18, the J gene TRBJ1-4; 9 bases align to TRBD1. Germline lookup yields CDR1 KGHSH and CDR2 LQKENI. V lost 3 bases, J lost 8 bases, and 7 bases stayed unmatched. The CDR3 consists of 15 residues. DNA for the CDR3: TGTGCCAGCTCACCTTCTGGGACAGGGAACGAAAAACTGTTTTTT. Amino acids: CASSPSGTGNEKLFF.

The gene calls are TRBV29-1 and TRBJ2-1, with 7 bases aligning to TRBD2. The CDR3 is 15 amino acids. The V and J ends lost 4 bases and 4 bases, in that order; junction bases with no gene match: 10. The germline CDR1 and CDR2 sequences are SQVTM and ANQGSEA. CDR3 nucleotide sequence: TGCAGCGTTGGGGGGTCTAGCGGAACTTACAATGAGCAGTTCTTC. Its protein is CSVGGSSGTYNEQFF.

This CDR3 reads CASRTGIQETQYF. In nucleotides, the CDR3 is TGTGCCAGCAGGACAGGGATACAAGAGACCCAGTACTTC. The rearrangement uses TRBV5-4 and TRBJ2-5; 7 nucleotides line up with TRBD1. Germline CDR1 reads SGHNT; CDR2 reads YYREEE (reference sequence). This CDR3 comprises 13 residues. V shed 5 bases, J shed 2 bases, and the junction held 3 bases outside the gene matches.

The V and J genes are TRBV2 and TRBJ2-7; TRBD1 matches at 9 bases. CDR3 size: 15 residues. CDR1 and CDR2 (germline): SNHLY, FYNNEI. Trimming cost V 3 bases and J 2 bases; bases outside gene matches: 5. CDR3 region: CASSDPGQGAYEQYF. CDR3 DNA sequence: TGTGCCAGCAGTGATCCGGGACAGGGAGCCTACGAGCAGTACTTC.

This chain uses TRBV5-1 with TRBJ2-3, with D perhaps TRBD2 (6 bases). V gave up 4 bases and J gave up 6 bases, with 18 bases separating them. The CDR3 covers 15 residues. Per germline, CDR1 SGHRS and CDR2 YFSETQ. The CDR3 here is CASSAGRLVGDTQYF. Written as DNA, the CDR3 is TGCGCCAGCAGCGCGGGACGGCTAGTCGGGGATACGCAGTATTTT.

Written as DNA, the CDR3 is TGTGCCAGCAGCCAAGTGGAGAATGGGGAGACCCAGTACTTC. Its protein is CASSQVENGETQYF. The V and J genes are TRBV14 and TRBJ2-5; no reliable D call. Germline values: CDR1 SGHDN, CDR2 FVKESK. The CDR3 extends over 14 amino acids. V was pared by 1 base and J by 5 bases, with 11 bases between.

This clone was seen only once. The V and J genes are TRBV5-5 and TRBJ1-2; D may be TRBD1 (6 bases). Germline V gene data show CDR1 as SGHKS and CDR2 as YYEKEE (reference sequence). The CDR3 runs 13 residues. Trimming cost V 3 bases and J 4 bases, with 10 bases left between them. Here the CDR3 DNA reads TGTGCCAGCAGCTCCCTAGGGGGCTATGGCTACACCTTC. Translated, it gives CASSSLGGYGYTF.

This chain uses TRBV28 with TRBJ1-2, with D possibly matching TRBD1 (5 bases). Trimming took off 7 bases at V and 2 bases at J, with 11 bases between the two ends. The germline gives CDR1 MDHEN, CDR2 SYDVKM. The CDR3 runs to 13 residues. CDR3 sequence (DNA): TGTGCCAGCATCACGGGGGAAAACTATGGCTACACCTTC. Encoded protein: CASITGENYGYTF.

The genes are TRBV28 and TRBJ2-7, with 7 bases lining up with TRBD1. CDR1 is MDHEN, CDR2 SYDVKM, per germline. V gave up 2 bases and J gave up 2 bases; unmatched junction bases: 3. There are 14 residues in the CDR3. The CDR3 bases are TGTGCCAGCAGTTTACCGGGACAGACCTACGAGCAGTACGTC. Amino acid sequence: CASSLPGQTYEQYV.

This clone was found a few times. Here the CDR3 DNA reads TGTGCCAGCAGCCCCTACAGGGATGAGTATGGCTACACCTTC. It codes for CASSPYRDEYGYTF. V is TRBV7-2 and J is TRBJ1-2; D possibly corresponds to TRBD1 (6 bases). Per the germline V gene, CDR1 is SGHTA and CDR2 is FQGNSA. The CDR3 is 14 amino acids. The ends were cut back, 5 bases at V and 5 bases at J, with 15 bases in the middle.